This record covers a single T cell receptor (beta chain). What it recognizes is unknown. This record belongs to a study of cytomegalovirus exposure and HLA in healthy donors. Study-wide background: According to later analysis, the same platform produced the 120 validation and several hundred first-cohort repertoires. Study-wide results and limits: Cytomegalovirus-associated status was assigned to 150 to 200 TCR beta chains. Reports described diagnosis of cytomegalovirus status by the classifier as highly specific and sensitive. Subsequent analysis found a tendency for first-cohort TCR clusters to co-occur within the 120 or so validation repertoires.

Measured with immunoSEQ multiplex PCR; TCRdb has only the in-frame clones, and not every one. The data show some 110,000 clones, with around 86% seen just once and 4.5% to 6% held by the top ten. Germline CDR1 reads SGHKS; CDR2 reads YYEKEE (reference sequence). The CDR3 has 15 amino acids. With 5 bases removed from V and 2 bases from J, the gap between germline ends came to 14 bases. The sample taken for sequencing was PBMCs. The source is a man aged 18 to 30 in good health and CMV-seronegative. The chain employs TRBV5-5 and TRBJ1-5; TRBD1 might be the D (5 bases). The CDR3 nucleotides are TGTGCCAGCAGTATATTAGGGGCCGGCAATCAGCCCCAGCATTTT. Encoded protein: CASSILGAGNQPQHF.